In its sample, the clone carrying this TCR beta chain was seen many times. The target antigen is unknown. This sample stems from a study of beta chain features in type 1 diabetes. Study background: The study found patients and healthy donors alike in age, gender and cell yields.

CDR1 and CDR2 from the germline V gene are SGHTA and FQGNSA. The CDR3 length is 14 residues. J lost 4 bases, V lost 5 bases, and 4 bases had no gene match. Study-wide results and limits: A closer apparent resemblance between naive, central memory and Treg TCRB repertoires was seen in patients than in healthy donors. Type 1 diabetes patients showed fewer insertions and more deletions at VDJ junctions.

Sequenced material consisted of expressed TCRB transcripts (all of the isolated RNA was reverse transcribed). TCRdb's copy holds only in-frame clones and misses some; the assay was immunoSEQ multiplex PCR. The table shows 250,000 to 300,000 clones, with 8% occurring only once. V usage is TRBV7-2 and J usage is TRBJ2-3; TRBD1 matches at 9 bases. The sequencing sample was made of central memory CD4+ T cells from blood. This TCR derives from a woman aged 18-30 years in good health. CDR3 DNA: TGTGCCAGCAGCCGGGACAGGGAAGCAGATACGCAGTATTTT. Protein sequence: CASSRDREADTQYF.